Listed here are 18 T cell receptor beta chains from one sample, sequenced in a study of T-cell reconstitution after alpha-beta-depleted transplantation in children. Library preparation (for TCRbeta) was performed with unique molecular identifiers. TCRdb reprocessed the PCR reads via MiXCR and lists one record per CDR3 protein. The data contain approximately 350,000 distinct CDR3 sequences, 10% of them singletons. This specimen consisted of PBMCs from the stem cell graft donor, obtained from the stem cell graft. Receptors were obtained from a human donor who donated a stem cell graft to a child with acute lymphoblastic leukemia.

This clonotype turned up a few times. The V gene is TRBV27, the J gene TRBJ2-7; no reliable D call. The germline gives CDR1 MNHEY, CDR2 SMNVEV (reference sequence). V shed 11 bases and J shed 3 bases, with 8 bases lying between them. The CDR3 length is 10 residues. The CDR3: CASGGYEQYF. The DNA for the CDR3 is TGTGCCTCGGGCGGCTACGAGCAGTACTTC.

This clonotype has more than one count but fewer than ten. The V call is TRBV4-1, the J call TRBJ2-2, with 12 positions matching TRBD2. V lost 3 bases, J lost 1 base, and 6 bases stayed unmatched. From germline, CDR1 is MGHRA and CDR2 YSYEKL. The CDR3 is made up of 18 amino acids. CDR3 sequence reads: CASSHYGLAGKNTGELFF. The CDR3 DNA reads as TGCGCCAGCAGCCATTACGGACTAGCGGGAAAGAACACCGGGGAGCTGTTTTTT.

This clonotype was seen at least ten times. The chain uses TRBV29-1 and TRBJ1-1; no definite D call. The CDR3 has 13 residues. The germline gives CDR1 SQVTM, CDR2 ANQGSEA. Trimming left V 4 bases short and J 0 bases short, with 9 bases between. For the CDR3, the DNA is TGCAGCGTTGGTTCCGGGGTGAACACTGAAGCTTTCTTT. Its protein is CSVGSGVNTEAFF.

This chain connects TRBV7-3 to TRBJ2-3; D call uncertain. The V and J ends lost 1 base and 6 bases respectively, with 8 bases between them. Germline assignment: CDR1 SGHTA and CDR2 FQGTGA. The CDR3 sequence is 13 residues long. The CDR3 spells CASSLIGLDTQYF. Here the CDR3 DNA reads TGTGCCAGCAGCTTAATAGGGTTGGATACGCAGTATTTT.

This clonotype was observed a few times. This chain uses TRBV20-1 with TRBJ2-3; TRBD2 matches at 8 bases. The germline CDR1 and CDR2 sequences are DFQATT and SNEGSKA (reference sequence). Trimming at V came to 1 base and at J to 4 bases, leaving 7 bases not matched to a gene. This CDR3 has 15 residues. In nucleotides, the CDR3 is TGCAGTGCTAGAGGAGCGGGAGAGGGGCCAGATACGCAGTATTTT. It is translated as CSARGAGEGPDTQYF.

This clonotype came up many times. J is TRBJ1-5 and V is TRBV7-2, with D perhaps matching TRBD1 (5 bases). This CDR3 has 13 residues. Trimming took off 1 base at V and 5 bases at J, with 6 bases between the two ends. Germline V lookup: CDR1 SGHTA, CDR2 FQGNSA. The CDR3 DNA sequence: TGTGCCAGCAGCTTAGTGGGGGATCAGCCCCAGCATTTT. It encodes CASSLVGDQPQHF. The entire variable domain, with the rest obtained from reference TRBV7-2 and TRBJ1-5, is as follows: GAGVSQSPSNKVTEKGKDVELRCDPISGHTALYWYRQSLGQGLEFLIYFQGNSAPDKSGLPSDRFSAERTGGSVSTLTIQRTQQEDSAVYLCASSLVGDQPQHFGDGTRLSIL.

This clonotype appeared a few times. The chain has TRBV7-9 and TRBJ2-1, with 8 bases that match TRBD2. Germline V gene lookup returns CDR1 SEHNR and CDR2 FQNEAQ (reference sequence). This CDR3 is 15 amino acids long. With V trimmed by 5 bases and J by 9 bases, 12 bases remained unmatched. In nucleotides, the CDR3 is TGTGCCAGCAGCCCCGGGGTAGCGGGAATGCTTGAGCAGTTCTTC. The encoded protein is CASSPGVAGMLEQFF.

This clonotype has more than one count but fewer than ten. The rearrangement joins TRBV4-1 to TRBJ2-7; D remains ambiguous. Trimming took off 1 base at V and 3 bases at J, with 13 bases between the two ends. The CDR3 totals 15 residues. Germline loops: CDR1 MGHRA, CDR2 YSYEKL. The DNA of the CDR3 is TGCGCCAGCAGCCAAGTAACGGGCCTGATCTACGAGCAGTACTTC. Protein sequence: CASSQVTGLIYEQYF.

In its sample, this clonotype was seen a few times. For the CDR3, the DNA is TGCGCCAGCAGTGACTTCAACTATGGCTACACCTTC. Residues: CASSDFNYGYTF. V gene TRBV10-2 combines with J gene TRBJ1-2, with D uncertain. CDR3 length: 12 residues. The V and J ends lost 3 bases and 2 bases respectively, with 4 bases between them. The V gene's germline CDR1 is WSHSY and CDR2 SAAADI.

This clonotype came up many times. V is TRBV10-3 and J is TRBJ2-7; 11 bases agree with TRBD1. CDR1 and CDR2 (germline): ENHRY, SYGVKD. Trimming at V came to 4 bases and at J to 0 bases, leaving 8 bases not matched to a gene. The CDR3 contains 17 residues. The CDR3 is CAISVGGTGGFSYEQYF. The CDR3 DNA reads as TGTGCCATCAGTGTGGGCGGGACAGGGGGGTTCTCCTACGAGCAGTACTTC.

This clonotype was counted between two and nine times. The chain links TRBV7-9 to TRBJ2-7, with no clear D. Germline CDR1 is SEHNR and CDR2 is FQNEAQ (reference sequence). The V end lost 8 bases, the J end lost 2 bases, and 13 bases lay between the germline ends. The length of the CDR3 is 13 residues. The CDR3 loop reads CASSRPAAYEQYF. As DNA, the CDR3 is TGTGCCAGCTCCCGCCCGGCGGCCTACGAGCAGTACTTC.

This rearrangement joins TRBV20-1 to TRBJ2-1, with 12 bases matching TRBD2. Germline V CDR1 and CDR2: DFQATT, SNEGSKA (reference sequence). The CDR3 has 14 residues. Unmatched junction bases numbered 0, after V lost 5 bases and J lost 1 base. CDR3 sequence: CSAGTSGSYNEQFF. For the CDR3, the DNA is TGCAGTGCTGGGACTAGCGGGTCCTACAATGAGCAGTTCTTC.

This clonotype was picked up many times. CDR3 in amino acids: CASSLGAGSNTDTQYF. The CDR3 nucleotides read TGTGCCAGCAGCTTGGGAGCGGGAAGCAACACAGATACGCAGTATTTT. The chain carries TRBV5-6 and TRBJ2-3; 7 bases align to TRBD2. Looked up from germline, CDR1 is SGHDT and CDR2 is YYEEEE. Unmatched junction bases numbered 6, after V lost 0 bases and J lost 2 bases. CDR3 size: 16 residues.

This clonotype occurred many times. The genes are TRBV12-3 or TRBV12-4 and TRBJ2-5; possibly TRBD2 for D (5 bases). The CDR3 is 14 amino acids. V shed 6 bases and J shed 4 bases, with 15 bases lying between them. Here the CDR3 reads CASRPRTGRETQYF. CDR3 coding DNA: TGTGCCAGCAGACCTAGGACGGGGAGAGAGACCCAGTACTTC.

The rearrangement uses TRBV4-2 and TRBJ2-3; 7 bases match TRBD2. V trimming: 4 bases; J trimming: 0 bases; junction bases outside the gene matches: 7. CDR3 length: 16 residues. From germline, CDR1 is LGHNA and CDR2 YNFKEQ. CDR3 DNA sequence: TGTGCCAGCAGCCTGGAGAGCGGGACCAGCACAGATACGCAGTATTTT. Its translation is CASSLESGTSTDTQYF.

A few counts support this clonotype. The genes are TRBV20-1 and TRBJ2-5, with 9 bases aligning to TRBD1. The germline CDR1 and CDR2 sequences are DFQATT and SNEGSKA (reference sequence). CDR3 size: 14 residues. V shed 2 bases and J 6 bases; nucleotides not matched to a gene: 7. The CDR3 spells CSARTGTGPKTQYF. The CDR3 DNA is TGCAGTGCTAGAACCGGGACAGGGCCAAAGACCCAGTACTTC.

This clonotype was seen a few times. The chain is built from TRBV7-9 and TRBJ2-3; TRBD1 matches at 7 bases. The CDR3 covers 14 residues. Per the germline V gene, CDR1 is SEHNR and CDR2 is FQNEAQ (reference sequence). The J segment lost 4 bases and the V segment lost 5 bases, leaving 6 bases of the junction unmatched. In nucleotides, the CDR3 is TGTGCCAGCAGCCCGGGACAGAGCGCAGATACGCAGTATTTT. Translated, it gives CASSPGQSADTQYF.

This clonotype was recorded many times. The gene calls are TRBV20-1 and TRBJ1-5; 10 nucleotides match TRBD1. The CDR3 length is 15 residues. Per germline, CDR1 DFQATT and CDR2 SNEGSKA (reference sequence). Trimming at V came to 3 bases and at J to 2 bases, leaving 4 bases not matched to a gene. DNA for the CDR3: TGCAGTGCTAGTAGAGGGACAGGGGGCAATCAGCCCCAGCATTTT. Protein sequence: CSASRGTGGNQPQHF.